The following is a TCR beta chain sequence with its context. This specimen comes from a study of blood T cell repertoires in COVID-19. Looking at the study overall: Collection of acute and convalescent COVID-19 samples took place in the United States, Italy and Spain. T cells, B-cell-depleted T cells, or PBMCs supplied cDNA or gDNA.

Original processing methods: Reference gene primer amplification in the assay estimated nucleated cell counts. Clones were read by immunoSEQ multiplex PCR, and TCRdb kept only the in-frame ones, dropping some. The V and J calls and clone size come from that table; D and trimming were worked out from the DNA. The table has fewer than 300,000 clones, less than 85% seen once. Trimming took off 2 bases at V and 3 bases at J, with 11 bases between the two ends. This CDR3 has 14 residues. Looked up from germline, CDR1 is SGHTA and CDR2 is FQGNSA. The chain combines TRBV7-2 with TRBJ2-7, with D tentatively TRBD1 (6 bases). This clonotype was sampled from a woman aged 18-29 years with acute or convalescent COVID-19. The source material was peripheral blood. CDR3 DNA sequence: TGTGCCAGCAGCTTAACGACAGGCGGCTACGAGCAGTACTTC. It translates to CASSLTTGGYEQYF.